The clone carrying this T cell receptor (beta chain) came up once. The target antigen is unknown. These data are taken from a study of a mutant IDH1 vaccine in newly diagnosed glioma. Study in general: Vaccine dosing followed radiotherapy by 4-6 weeks, or accompanied temozolomide cycles. Mean patient age was approximately 40 years; about 60% were male and 37.5% female. Most had both radiotherapy and temozolomide beforehand; others had only one.

This table comes from immunoSEQ multiplex PCR, and its TCRdb copy is limited to in-frame clones, with some not included. The sample has approximately 50,000 clones; 76% are singletons. The CDR3 is made up of 14 amino acids. V was pared by 8 bases and J by 4 bases, with 17 bases between. The germline V gene encodes CDR1 LNHNV and CDR2 YYDKDF (reference sequence). Described time point: week 35, safety follow-up. Vaccinated patients received 300 ug of mutant IDH1 20-mer peptide per dose, with topical imiquimod. Eight vaccinations were given in weeks 1, 3, 5, 7, 11, 15, 19 and 23. The sample consisted of PBMCs, taken from a glioma patient whose treatment included an IDH1 peptide vaccine. This TCR came from a man between 40 and 49 years old with glioma. This sequence joins TRBV15 and TRBJ1-1, with D possibly TRBD1 on 5 matching bases. This CDR3 reads CATGGRGLRTEAFF. CDR3 sequence (DNA): TGTGCCACCGGGGGGAGGGGATTGCGCACTGAAGCTTTCTTT. Variable domain in full (rest from reference TRBV15 and TRBJ1-1): DAMVIQNPRYQVTQFGKPVTLSCSQTLNHNVMYWYQQKSSQAPKLLFHYYDKDFNNEADTPDNFQSRRPNTSFCFLDIRSPGLGDTAMYLCATGGRGLRTEAFFGQGTRLTVV.